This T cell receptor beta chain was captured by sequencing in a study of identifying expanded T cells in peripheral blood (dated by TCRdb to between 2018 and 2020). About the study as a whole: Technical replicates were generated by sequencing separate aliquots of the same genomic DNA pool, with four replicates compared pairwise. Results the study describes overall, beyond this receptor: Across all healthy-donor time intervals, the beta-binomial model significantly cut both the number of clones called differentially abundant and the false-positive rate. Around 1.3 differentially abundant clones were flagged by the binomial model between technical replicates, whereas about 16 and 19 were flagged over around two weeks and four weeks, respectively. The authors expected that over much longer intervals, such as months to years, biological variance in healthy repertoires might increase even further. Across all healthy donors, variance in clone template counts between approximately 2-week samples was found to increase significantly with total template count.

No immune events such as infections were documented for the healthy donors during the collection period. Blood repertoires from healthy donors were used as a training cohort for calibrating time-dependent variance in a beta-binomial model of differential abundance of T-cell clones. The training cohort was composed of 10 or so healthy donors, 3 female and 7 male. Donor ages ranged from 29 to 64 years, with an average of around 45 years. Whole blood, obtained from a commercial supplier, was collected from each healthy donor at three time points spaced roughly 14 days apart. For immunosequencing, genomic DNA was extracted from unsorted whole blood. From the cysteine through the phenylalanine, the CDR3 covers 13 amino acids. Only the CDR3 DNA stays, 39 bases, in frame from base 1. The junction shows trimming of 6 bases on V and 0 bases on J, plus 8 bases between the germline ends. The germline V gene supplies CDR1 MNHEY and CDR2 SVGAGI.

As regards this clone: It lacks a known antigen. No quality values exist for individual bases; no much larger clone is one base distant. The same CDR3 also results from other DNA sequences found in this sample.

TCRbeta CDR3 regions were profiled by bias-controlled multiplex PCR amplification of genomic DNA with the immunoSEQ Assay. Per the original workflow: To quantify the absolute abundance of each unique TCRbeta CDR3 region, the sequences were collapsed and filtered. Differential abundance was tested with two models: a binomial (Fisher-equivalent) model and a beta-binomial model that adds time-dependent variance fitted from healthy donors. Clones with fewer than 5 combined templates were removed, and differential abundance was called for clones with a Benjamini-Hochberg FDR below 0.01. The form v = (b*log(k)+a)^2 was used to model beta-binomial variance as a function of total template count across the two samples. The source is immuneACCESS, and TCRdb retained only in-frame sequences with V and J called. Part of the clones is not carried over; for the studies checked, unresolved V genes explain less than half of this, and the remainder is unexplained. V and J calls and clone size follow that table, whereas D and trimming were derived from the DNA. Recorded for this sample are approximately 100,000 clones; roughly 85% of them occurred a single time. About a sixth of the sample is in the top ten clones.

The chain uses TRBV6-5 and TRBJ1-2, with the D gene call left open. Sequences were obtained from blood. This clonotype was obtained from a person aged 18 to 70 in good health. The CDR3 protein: CASRPSTNYGYTF. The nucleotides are TGTGCCAGCAGGCCCAGTACTAACTATGGCTACACCTTC.